These T cell receptor beta chains were read from a single sample in a study of blood T cell repertoires in COVID-19. Profiled with immunoSEQ multiplex PCR; TCRdb holds only in-frame clones, not every one. The sample has some 110,000 clones; around 85% are singletons. The specimen was peripheral blood. Receptors were obtained from a man aged 50 to 60 with acute or convalescent COVID-19. Both conserved end residues are part of each CDR3. The D gene is left open where the match is weak. Clone size is shown for a subset of rows, as once, few, many or a class of expanded clone.

j_call clone_size v_call d_call cdr3_aa cdr3_nt
TRBJ2-3 NA TRBV6-2/TRBV6-3 TRBD2 CASSFNSQMGGRPSTDTQYF TGTGCCAGCAGTTTCAATAGCCAAATGGGGGGGAGACCAAGCACAGATACGCAGTATTTT
TRBJ2-3 NA TRBV11-3 TRBD1 CASSPGTGGSDTQYF TGTGCCAGCAGCCCCGGGACAGGGGGGTCCGATACGCAGTATTTT
TRBJ2-3 NA TRBV9 NA CASSPGQGNRNTQYF TGTGCCAGCAGCCCTGGGCAGGGGAATCGAAATACGCAGTATTTT
TRBJ2-5 NA TRBV4-1 TRBD2 CASSHYVGSGSMWETQYF TGCGCCAGCAGCCACTACGTGGGGAGCGGGAGCATGTGGGAGACCCAGTACTTC
TRBJ1-5 NA TRBV19 NA CASSKGRGSNQPQHF TGTGCCAGTAGTAAGGGAAGGGGGAGCAATCAGCCCCAGCATTTT
TRBJ2-3 NA TRBV5-4 TRBD2 CASSLELAGGADTQYF TGTGCCAGCAGCTTGGAGCTAGCGGGAGGCGCAGATACGCAGTATTTT
TRBJ1-2 NA TRBV7-9 NA CASSGGGYGYTF TGTGCCAGCAGCGGGGGGGGCTATGGCTACACCTTC
TRBJ2-5 NA TRBV5-4 TRBD2 CASSPGTMGETQYF TGTGCCAGCAGCCCCGGGACTATGGGGGAGACCCAGTACTTC
TRBJ1-4 once TRBV28 NA CASKPAEVNEKLFF TGTGCCAGCAAGCCGGCGGAGGTTAATGAAAAACTGTTTTTT
TRBJ2-7 NA TRBV19 NA CASSIGPDISYEQYF TGTGCCAGTAGTATAGGCCCAGACATAAGCTACGAGCAGTACTTC
TRBJ2-2 few TRBV4-1 TRBD2 CASSQGASGRANTGELFF TGCGCCAGCAGCCAAGGTGCTAGCGGGAGGGCGAACACCGGGGAGCTGTTTTTT
TRBJ2-1 few TRBV7-2 NA CASSLGWESEQFF TGTGCCAGCAGCTTAGGTTGGGAGAGTGAGCAGTTCTTC
TRBJ1-5 NA TRBV15 TRBD1 CATSSGPGPRGIQPQHF TGTGCCACCAGCAGTGGACCGGGACCCAGGGGGATTCAGCCCCAGCATTTT
TRBJ1-3 NA TRBV2 TRBD1 CASIWDSLSGNTIYF TGTGCCAGCATTTGGGACAGCCTCTCTGGAAACACCATATATTTT
TRBJ1-2 NA TRBV28 NA CASRQEGSYGYTF TGTGCCAGCAGACAGGAAGGTTCCTATGGCTACACCTTC
TRBJ1-2 few TRBV6-1 NA CASSEVVGEEGYTF TGTGCCAGCAGTGAAGTTGTAGGGGAAGAGGGCTACACCTTC
TRBJ2-2 NA TRBV27 TRBD2 CASSRVAGGTNTGELFF TGTGCCAGCAGTCGAGTAGCGGGGGGAACGAACACCGGGGAGCTGTTTTTT
TRBJ1-1 NA TRBV3-1/TRBV3-2 NA CASSLEGRGHTEAFF TGTGCCAGCAGCCTCGAGGGGCGGGGGCACACTGAAGCTTTCTTT
TRBJ2-2 NA TRBV27 TRBD2 CASTLWGGPNTGELFF TGTGCCAGCACCTTATGGGGGGGTCCAAACACCGGGGAGCTGTTTTTT
TRBJ1-6 NA TRBV4-1 NA CASSQNYRIGSYNSPLHF TGCGCCAGCAGCCAGAATTACAGGATTGGCTCCTATAATTCACCCCTCCACTTT
TRBJ1-5 NA TRBV7-9 TRBD1 CASSKNAGQGPQAQHF TGTGCCAGCAGCAAGAATGCGGGACAGGGTCCCCAGGCCCAGCATTTT
TRBJ2-5 NA TRBV18 NA CASSPARGTETQYF TGTGCCAGCTCGCCCGCCCGGGGTACAGAGACCCAGTACTTC
TRBJ2-6 NA TRBV2 NA CASSEAPFSGANVLTF TGTGCCAGCAGTGAAGCTCCGTTCTCTGGGGCCAACGTCCTGACTTTC
TRBJ2-1 NA TRBV12-5 TRBD1 CASGRTGLHNEQFF TGTGCTAGTGGACGGACAGGGTTACACAATGAGCAGTTCTTC
TRBJ2-1 NA TRBV2 NA CASSEGSVDTEQFF TGTGCCAGCAGTGAAGGTTCTGTAGACACTGAGCAGTTCTTC
TRBJ2-5 NA TRBV12-1 NA CASSFPAPGTARETQYF TGTGCCAGCAGCTTTCCCGCCCCAGGTACGGCAAGAGAGACCCAGTACTTC
TRBJ2-2 NA TRBV5-4 TRBD1 CASSLSGRQGGTGELFF TGTGCCAGCAGCTTGTCTGGGAGACAGGGTGGGACCGGGGAGCTGTTTTTT
TRBJ2-7 medium-sized TRBV28 NA CASTLWSGGGYSYEQYF TGTGCCAGCACCCTCTGGAGTGGCGGGGGCTACTCCTACGAGCAGTACTTC
TRBJ1-6 NA TRBV3-1/TRBV3-2 NA CASSHAGSYNSPLHF TGTGCCAGCAGTCACGCAGGGTCCTATAATTCACCCCTCCACTTT
TRBJ1-2 few TRBV5-4 TRBD1 CASSLEGTGLYTF TGTGCCAGCAGCTTGGAAGGGACAGGGCTCTACACCTTC
TRBJ1-2 NA TRBV28 TRBD1 CASSWTGANYGYTF TGTGCCAGCAGTTGGACAGGAGCTAACTATGGCTACACCTTC
TRBJ2-3 NA TRBV14 TRBD2 CASSQGLADTQYF TGTGCCAGCAGCCAGGGACTAGCAGATACGCAGTATTTT
TRBJ1-1 NA TRBV19 NA CASSIGSTEAFF TGTGCCAGTAGTATAGGGAGCACTGAAGCTTTCTTT
TRBJ2-1 NA TRBV5-6 NA CASSRRSITNEQFF TGTGCCAGCAGCCGTCGGAGCATAACCAATGAGCAGTTCTTC
TRBJ2-7 NA TRBV2 NA CASSEALPGSDPYEQYF TGTGCCAGCAGTGAAGCGTTACCCGGGAGCGACCCTTACGAGCAGTACTTC
TRBJ2-3 NA TRBV7-8 NA CASSLVRGPTDTQYF TGTGCCAGCAGCTTAGTGCGGGGGCCCACAGATACGCAGTATTTT
TRBJ1-3 NA TRBV30 NA CAWSVGVPSGNTIYF TGTGCCTGGAGTGTAGGAGTGCCCTCTGGAAACACCATATATTTT
TRBJ1-3 NA TRBV6-5 NA CASSYDSTFSGNTIYF TGTGCCAGCAGTTACGACAGTACTTTCTCTGGAAACACCATATATTTT
TRBJ1-1 NA TRBV19 NA CASSPPRDWNTEAFF TGTGCCAGTAGTCCACCCCGGGACTGGAACACTGAAGCTTTCTTT
TRBJ2-3 once TRBV19 NA CASSVAGYRQYF TGTGCCAGTAGTGTGGCGGGATATAGGCAGTATTTT
TRBJ1-1 many TRBV19 NA CATKLQQQNTEAFF TGTGCCACCAAGCTCCAACAGCAGAACACTGAAGCTTTCTTT
TRBJ2-7 NA TRBV19 TRBD1 CASSEGANEQYF TGTGCCAGTAGTGAGGGGGCCAACGAGCAGTACTTC
TRBJ1-1 NA TRBV7-6 TRBD1 CASSLRQGGLVNTEAFF TGTGCCAGCAGCTTACGACAGGGAGGATTGGTAAACACTGAAGCTTTCTTT
TRBJ2-3 few TRBV14 NA CASSQDWYRGTDTQYF TGTGCCAGCAGCCAAGATTGGTACAGGGGCACAGATACGCAGTATTTT
TRBJ2-3 NA TRBV19 TRBD2 CASSIARGNTDTQYF TGTGCCAGTAGTATAGCGCGGGGGAACACAGATACGCAGTATTTT
TRBJ1-4 NA TRBV5-5 NA CASSARPLGGEKLFF TGTGCCAGCAGCGCCCGTCCTCTAGGCGGTGAAAAACTGTTTTTT
TRBJ2-7 NA TRBV7-2 NA CASSLDLVSSYEQYF TGTGCCAGCAGCTTAGATTTAGTATCATCCTACGAGCAGTACTTC
TRBJ2-3 NA TRBV5-1 NA CASSLALDRGTDTQYF TGCGCCAGCAGCTTGGCTCTGGACAGAGGCACAGATACGCAGTATTTT
TRBJ2-5 NA TRBV4-2 TRBD2 CASSQGPLAAETQYF TGTGCCAGCAGCCAAGGGCCACTAGCGGCAGAGACCCAGTACTTC
TRBJ2-7 NA TRBV27 TRBD1 CASSRSTGLSYEQYF TGTGCCAGCAGTAGGTCGACAGGGCTGAGCTACGAGCAGTACTTC
TRBJ2-7 NA TRBV12-5 TRBD1 CASGLIRRDRYEQYF TGTGCTAGTGGTTTGATCCGCCGGGACAGGTACGAGCAGTACTTC
TRBJ1-5 NA TRBV23-1 TRBD1 CASSPGQGNQPQHF TGCGCCAGCAGTCCTGGACAGGGCAATCAGCCCCAGCATTTT
TRBJ2-5 NA TRBV5-1 NA CASSLGQKETQYF TGCGCCAGCAGCTTGGGCCAGAAGGAGACCCAGTACTTC
TRBJ1-2 NA TRBV28 TRBD1 CASTKTGDYGYTF TGTGCCAGCACCAAAACAGGGGACTATGGCTACACCTTC